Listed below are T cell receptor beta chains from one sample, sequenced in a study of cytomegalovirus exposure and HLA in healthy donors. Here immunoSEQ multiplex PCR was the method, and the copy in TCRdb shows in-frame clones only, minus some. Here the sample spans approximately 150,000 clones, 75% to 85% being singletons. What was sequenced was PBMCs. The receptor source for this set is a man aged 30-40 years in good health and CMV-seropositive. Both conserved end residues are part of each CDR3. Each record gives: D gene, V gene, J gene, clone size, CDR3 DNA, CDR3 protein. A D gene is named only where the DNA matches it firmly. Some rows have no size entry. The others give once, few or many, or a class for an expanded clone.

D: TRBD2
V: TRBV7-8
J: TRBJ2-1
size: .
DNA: TGTGCCAGCAGCTTAGGGTTAGCGGGGGACATTAATGAGCAGTTCTTC
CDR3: CASSLGLAGDINEQFF

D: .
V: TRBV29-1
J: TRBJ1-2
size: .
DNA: TGCAGCGTGAGGGACTGGGTAAATGGCTACACCTTC
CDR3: CSVRDWVNGYTF

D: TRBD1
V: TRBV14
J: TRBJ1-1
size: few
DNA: TGTGCCAGCAGCCGTCGGACAGGGGGCGCGACTGAAGCTTTCTTT
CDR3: CASSRRTGGATEAFF

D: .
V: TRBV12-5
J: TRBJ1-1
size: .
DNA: TGTGCTAGTGGTTTGGGACAGGTGAACACTGAAGCTTTCTTT
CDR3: CASGLGQVNTEAFF

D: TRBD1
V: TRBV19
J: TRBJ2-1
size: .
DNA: TGTGCCAGTAGTTTCCCCGGGACAGATTCTGGTGAGCAGTTCTTC
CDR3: CASSFPGTDSGEQFF

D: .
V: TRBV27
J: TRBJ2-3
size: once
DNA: TGTGCCAGCAGCCGGGGTAACACAGATACGCAGTATTTT
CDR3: CASSRGNTDTQYF

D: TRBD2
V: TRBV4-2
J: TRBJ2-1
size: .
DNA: TGTGCCAGCAGCCCCAAAATAGCGGGGGAAGTGGATGAGCAGTTCTTC
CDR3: CASSPKIAGEVDEQFF

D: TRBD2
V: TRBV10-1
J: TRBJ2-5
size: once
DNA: TGCGCCAGCAGTGAGGGGAGGGGTAAGGGCCAAGAGACCCAGTACTTC
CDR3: CASSEGRGKGQETQYF

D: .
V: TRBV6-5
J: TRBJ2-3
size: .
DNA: TGTGCCAGCAGTTACACTGGCGGGCCGACCACAGATACGCAGTATTTT
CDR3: CASSYTGGPTTDTQYF

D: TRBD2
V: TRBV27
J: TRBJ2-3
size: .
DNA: TGTGCCAGCAGTCCTAGCGGTAGCACAGATACGCAGTATTTT
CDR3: CASSPSGSTDTQYF

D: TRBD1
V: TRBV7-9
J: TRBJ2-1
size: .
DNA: TGTGCCAGCGTCGGCGGACCGGGACAGGGAAATGAGCAGTTCTTC
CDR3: CASVGGPGQGNEQFF

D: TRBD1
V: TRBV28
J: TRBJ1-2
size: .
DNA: TGTGCCAGCAGTTCCGGGACAGCCTATGGCTACACCTTC
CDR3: CASSSGTAYGYTF

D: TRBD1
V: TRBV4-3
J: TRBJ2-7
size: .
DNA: TGCGCCAGCAGCCAAGGACGCGCCCTTCAGGGGGCATACGAGCAGTACTTC
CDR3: CASSQGRALQGAYEQYF

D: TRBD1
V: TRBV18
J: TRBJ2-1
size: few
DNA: TGTGCCAGCTCACGACAGGGGGCGAGCAATGAGCAGTTCTTC
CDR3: CASSRQGASNEQFF

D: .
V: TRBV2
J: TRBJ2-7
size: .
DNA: TGTGCCAGCGAGGAGGGTTCCGGGACCTACGAGCAGTACTTC
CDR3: CASEEGSGTYEQYF

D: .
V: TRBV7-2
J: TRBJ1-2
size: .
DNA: TGTGCCAGCAGCTTTGAGGGAAGAGATTATGGCTACACCTTC
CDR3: CASSFEGRDYGYTF

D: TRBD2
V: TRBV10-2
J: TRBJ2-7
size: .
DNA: TGCGCCAGCAGTGGATCGCGGGAGGGCCTATACGAGCAGTACTTC
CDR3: CASSGSREGLYEQYF

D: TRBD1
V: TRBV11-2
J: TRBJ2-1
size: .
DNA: TGTGCCAGCAGCACACTCAATCACCTTGACAGGGGAAAGTACAATGAGCAGTTCTTC
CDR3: CASSTLNHLDRGKYNEQFF

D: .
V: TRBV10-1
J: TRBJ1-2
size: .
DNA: TGCGCCAGCAGTGAGATTAGGGCAGGGTCAGGGGGCTACACCTTC
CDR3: CASSEIRAGSGGYTF

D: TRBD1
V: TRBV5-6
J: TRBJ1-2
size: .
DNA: TGTGCCAGCAAGCCCGCGGGACAGTACTCTAACTATGGCTACACCTTC
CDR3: CASKPAGQYSNYGYTF

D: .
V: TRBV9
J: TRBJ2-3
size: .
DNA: TGTGCCAGCAGTCCACAGCGGAAGGATACGCAGTATTTT
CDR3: CASSPQRKDTQYF

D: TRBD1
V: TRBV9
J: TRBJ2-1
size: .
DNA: TGTGCCAGCAGCGCCCGGACAGGGACCTACAATGAGCAGTTCTTC
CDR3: CASSARTGTYNEQFF

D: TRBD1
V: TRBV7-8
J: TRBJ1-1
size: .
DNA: TGTGCCAGCAGCTTAGCAATAGGCCAGGGGGCATTAGCTTTCTTT
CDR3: CASSLAIGQGALAFF

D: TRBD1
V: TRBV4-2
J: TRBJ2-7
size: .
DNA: TGTGCCAGCAGCCTAATTGGACAGGGGGCGGGGGAGCAGTACTTC
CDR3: CASSLIGQGAGEQYF

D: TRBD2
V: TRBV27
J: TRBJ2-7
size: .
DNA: TGTGCCAGCAGGGTAGCGGGGACGGGACCCTACGAGCAGTACTTC
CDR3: CASRVAGTGPYEQYF

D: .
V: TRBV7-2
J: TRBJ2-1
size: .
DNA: TGTGCCAGCAGCGTCCTCACGGGAGGTGTAGGGGGTGAGCAGTTCTTC
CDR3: CASSVLTGGVGGEQFF

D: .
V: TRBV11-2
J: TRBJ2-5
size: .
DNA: TGTGCCAGCAGCTTAGAAAGACTGGGAGAGACCCAGTACTTC
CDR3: CASSLERLGETQYF

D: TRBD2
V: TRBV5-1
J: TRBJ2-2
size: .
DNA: TGCGCCAGCAGCATACGACTAGCGGGAGTCGTCTCGACCGGGGAGCTGTTTTTT
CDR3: CASSIRLAGVVSTGELFF

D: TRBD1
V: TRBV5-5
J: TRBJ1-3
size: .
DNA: TGTGCCAGCAGCCGAGACAGGGCCTCTGGAAACACCATATATTTT
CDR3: CASSRDRASGNTIYF

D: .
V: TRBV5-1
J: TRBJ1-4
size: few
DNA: TGCGCCAGCAGCTTGGGACGTGCGGGAACTAATGAAAAACTGTTTTTT
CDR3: CASSLGRAGTNEKLFF

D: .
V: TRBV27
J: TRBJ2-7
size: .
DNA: TGTGCCAGCAGTCCCGCCCCACGGGGGTCCTACGAGCAGTACTTC
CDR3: CASSPAPRGSYEQYF

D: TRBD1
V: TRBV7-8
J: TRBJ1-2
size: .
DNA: TGTGCCAGCAGCGGACAGGGTTCCTATGGCTACACCTTC
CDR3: CASSGQGSYGYTF

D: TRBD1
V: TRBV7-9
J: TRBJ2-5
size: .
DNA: TGTTCCAGCAGCCGGCGGACAGGGGGAGGAGAGACCCAGTACTTC
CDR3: CSSSRRTGGGETQYF

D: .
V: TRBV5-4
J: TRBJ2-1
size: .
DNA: TGTGCCAGCAGCCTTCCAGGATACAATGAGCAGTTCTTC
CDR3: CASSLPGYNEQFF

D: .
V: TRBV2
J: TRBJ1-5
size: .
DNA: TGTGCCAGCACCCAGCAGGGGATGGCTCATTTT
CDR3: CASTQQGMAHF

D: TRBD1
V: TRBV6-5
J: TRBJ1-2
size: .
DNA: TGTGCCAGCAGTTACTCGAGACAGGGGTCTAACTATGGCTACACCTTC
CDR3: CASSYSRQGSNYGYTF